Sequencing of this T cell receptor (beta chain) was carried out in a study of cytomegalovirus exposure and HLA in healthy donors. PCR amplification relied on 60 Vbeta primers (plus 13 Jbeta primers). Clones were read by immunoSEQ multiplex PCR, and TCRdb kept only the in-frame ones, dropping some. The table includes about 200,000 clones, approximately 80% detected once. Healthy people donating bone marrow made up the donors. Overall study findings and caveats: Earlier results showed most TCR beta V segments being productive about 87% or about 30% of the time.

There are a few counts of this clone. What it binds is unknown. The sequence was collected from a boy between 2 and 10 years old in good health and CMV-seronegative. The sequencing input was PBMCs.

DNA for the CDR3: TGTGCCAGCTCACCAATCAGGGGGTCAGGAGGCACTGAAGCTTTCTTT. Protein product: CASSPIRGSGGTEAFF. This sequence joins TRBV18 and TRBJ1-1; the match to TRBD1 covers 7 bases. Germline CDR1 reads KGHSH; CDR2 reads LQKENI. V shed 2 bases, J shed 4 bases, and the junction held 10 bases outside the gene matches. The CDR3 runs to 16 residues. The complete variable domain, with remaining parts taken from reference TRBV18 and TRBJ1-1, reads NAGVMQNPRHLVRRRGQEARLRCSPMKGHSHVYWYRQLPEEGLKFMVYLQKENIIDESGMPKERFSAEFPKEGPSILRIQQVVRGDSAAYFCASSPIRGSGGTEAFFGQGTRLTVV.